This note documents a single TCR beta chain sequence. Its specific antigen is unknown. No much larger clone is present one base from it, and per-base qualities are unavailable. The sample is drawn from a study of cytomegalovirus exposure and HLA in healthy donors (dated by TCRdb to 2016 to 2017). For context, the study as a whole: An earlier analysis of roughly 500 of the donors reported about 290 Gb of sequence data and around 120 million unique TCR beta sequences from 150 million to 200 million T cells. Donor age, sex, ethnicity and CMV serostatus were compiled together with the repertoire data. To study patterns of TCR occurrence, a later analysis re-analyzed previously published TCR beta repertoires from around 660 donors and added high-resolution HLA genotyping. About five DR-DQ haplotypes were handled as single units for association and clustering because linkage in the cohort was strong. All discovery cohort repertoires had been generated using a single sequencing platform. Class I and class II HLA loci were covered by the typing at four-digit resolution. An early release covering 500 to 750 HLA-typed donors comprised approximately 290 gigabases of sequencing data and 85 million or so unique TCR sequences. Of the approximately 370 genotyped donors, 65% to 90% were placed in the genetic ancestry cluster associated with self-reported Caucasian donors. The study aimed to test whether signatures of past pathogen exposure could be identified by cataloging public T cell receptors. The study combined high-throughput TCR immunosequencing, statistical association of individual TCRs with disease status, and machine learning to predict cytomegalovirus infection status. Using immunosequencing, the study profiled T cell repertoires from 500 to 800 subjects and related those repertoires to cytomegalovirus serostatus. Among some 410 genotyped donors of the cohort, an average of around 240,000 unique TCR beta nucleotide sequences were sequenced per donor, roughly 20% of them non-productive. In an earlier analysis of a few hundred of the donors, high-throughput TCR beta sequencing was used to judge whether each TCR beta V gene segment behaved as functional or pseudogenic. In addition to the first cohort of 666 subjects, a separate validation cohort of 100 to 150 different subjects was used. Typing coverage differed by locus: A, B, C, DRB1 and DQB1 were typed in about 620-640 donors, DQA1 in roughly 510, DPA1 in some 610, and DPB1 in roughly 450. Rather than drawing on any new phenotypic data, the later analysis identified candidate immune exposures from TCR beta sequences and the way those sequences occurred across donors. Genome-wide SNP genotypes for about 65% of the 666 donors were used in a later genetic analysis, which treated that subset as a discovery cohort. Overall study results and their limits: V-gene and J-gene trimming of TCR beta chains was associated with a missense DCLRE1C variant in a later genetic analysis, and the association was replicated in an independent cohort. Because counts were too low, more than 15 rarely observed V segments, including chromosome 9 orphons, were left out of the earlier analysis of several hundred of the donors. The cohort was sequenced for TCR beta chains only, and without alpha or paired-chain data the features that could be detected were limited. According to a later analysis, parvovirus B19, influenza, CMV and Epstein-Barr virus appeared linked to several top co-occurrence clusters. In a later analysis, the rate of TCR association differed among HLA loci, with DRB1 alleles having the most associated TCRs and HLA-C alleles having the fewest. In vitro tests confirmed that a few of the cytomegalovirus-associated TCR beta chains recognize cytomegalovirus antigens. A further reported finding was that TCR beta sequences accurately predicted the HLA-A and HLA-B alleles for most subjects in the first cohort. A later analysis associated 15,000 or so TCR beta sequences with specific HLA alleles at a false discovery rate of 0.05. Strong co-occurrence of HLA alleles, especially DR and DQ, made assigning TCR associations to individual alleles difficult. While some public TCRs were present in many individuals, most TCR sequences turned up only very rarely across donors. In a later analysis, HLA-associated TCR beta chains showed more clonal expansion and lower generation probabilities than non-associated chains that were equally common. The sequencing pipeline was judged likely to have produced a cluster of highly shared sequence variants as a technical artifact. In a later genetic analysis, fewer N-insertions in productive TCRs were reported among donors in an Asian-associated ancestry cluster than the roughly 700-donor mean. In the study, about 150 TCR beta chains were listed as associated with cytomegalovirus. Presence/absence analyses assumed roughly uniform sequencing depth across donors, an assumption that may not hold. Correlated functional status among segregating V segments might reflect linkage disequilibrium, but an unknown experimental factor could not be ruled out. Cytomegalovirus status was reported to be diagnosed by the classifier with high specificity and sensitivity in both the original and validation cohorts. The authors suggested that the approach could potentially be extended to other disease states and immunological phenotypes. Because some donors lacked HLA typing at each locus, the association tests relied only on the typed subset. An earlier analysis of several hundred of the donors showed that most TCR beta V segments appeared in productive rearrangements either about 90% or about 30% of the time, which broadly matched IMGT annotations. The 87-base-pair reads could not distinguish some IMGT-functional V segments, including TRBV6-2 and TRBV6-3, so those segments were excluded. Immune exposure information for the cohort was limited to CMV serostatus. In a later analysis, most CMV-associated TCR beta chains were found to appear HLA-restricted, with HLA associations seemingly driven largely by CMV exposure.

V and J are truncated by 4 bases and 0 bases respectively, leaving an intervening sequence of 16 bases. The CDR3, cysteine through phenylalanine, is 17 amino acids long. This entry keeps only the CDR3 DNA: 51 bases, framed from base 1. CDR1 and CDR2, looked up from the germline V gene, are KGHSH and LQKENI. The method was the immunoSEQ multiplex PCR assay. The multiplex PCR relied on a mix of 60 forward primers for TCR Vbeta segments and 13 reverse primers for TCR Jbeta segments. The CDR3 region of rearranged TCR beta genes was amplified from genomic DNA by a multiplex PCR assay. Amplified TCR beta libraries were sequenced as 87-base-pair reads on the Illumina HiSeq System. The authors processed their data as follows. A later analysis counted some 80 million unique TCR beta chains across the 650 to 800 repertoires, and roughly 11 million of these chains were shared by at least two donors. Raw reads were error-corrected and collapsed into unique sequences by a nearest-neighbor algorithm in which closely related sequences were merged to remove PCR and sequencing errors. CDR3 sequences were aligned to IMGT reference sequences to assign V, D and J gene segments. Each retained sequence needed at least a six-nucleotide match to both a V gene segment and a J gene segment. Rearrangements were called productive when the CDR3 lacked stop codons and stayed in frame with V and J; all others were non-productive. CDR3 was defined by IMGT convention, running from the second conserved V-encoded cysteine to the conserved J-encoded phenylalanine. In an earlier analysis of approximately 590 of the donors, sequences lacking an unambiguous match to a single V gene segment were excluded. In an earlier analysis of approximately 550 of the donors, V segments were called functional above 56.7% productive rearrangements and were called segregating when the between-donor standard deviation exceeded 5%. A statistical classification framework was developed to diagnose cytomegalovirus status using the catalog of TCR beta chain sequences. In a later analysis, TCR nucleotide sequences were compared against IMGT/GENE-DB human TR gene sequences so that V and J genes could be assigned. The TCRdist pipeline was used in a later analysis to assign CDR3 sequences and most-parsimonious VDJ recombination scenarios. In a later analysis, each TCR beta chain was defined by its CDR3 amino acid sequence together with its V-gene family, and reads lacking a unique V-gene family were excluded. To address suspected cross-contamination and a sequencing artifact, a later analysis removed around 600 highly shared, low-generation-probability nucleotide sequences. A later analysis calculated a clonal expansion index for each public chain from normalized within-repertoire ranks of inferred template counts. In a later analysis, generation probabilities were computed with a VDJ recombination model fitted to out-of-frame rearrangements, and the resulting probabilities were checked against IGoR. A later analysis scored TCR-TCR, TCR-HLA and TCR-CMV co-occurrence with hypergeometric tests, applying a repertoire-size bias correction to TCR pairs. A later analysis estimated false discovery rates by permuting HLA or CMV assignments 20 times. A later analysis grouped co-occurring TCRs with DBSCAN, adding TCRdist sequence similarity when clustering within HLA-allele-positive subsets. Repertoires with fewer than 30,000 or more than 120,000 public chains were left out of co-occurrence clustering, as were about five repertoires with anomalous nucleotide sharing. Held by TCRdb, this immuneACCESS table contains in-frame sequences only and omits some clones. Under half of the omission traces to an unresolved V gene where checked; the cause of the rest is unknown. The V and J calls and the clone size are those of that table, but D and trimming were determined from the DNA. The table for this sample lists over 150,000 clones; around 77% of them were counted only once. The ten largest clones take up roughly 3% of the sample.

The cohort comprised some 730 healthy bone marrow donors. At the time of sampling, all cohort members were nominally healthy, though unrecorded immune exposures were likely present. The donor tested CMV seronegative and was one of the 352 seronegative cohort members. A peripheral blood sample was provided by each donor, and peripheral blood mononuclear cells were used for TCR beta sequencing. The Qiagen DNeasy Blood Extraction Kit was used to extract genomic DNA from the blood cell samples. The sequence links TRBV18 to TRBJ1-5; too little of a D gene remains to name it. Source material: PBMCs. The sequence was collected from a woman aged 25 to 39 in good health and CMV-seronegative. CDR3 reads: CASSLGSTEISNQPQHF. In nucleotide form, the sequence is TGTGCCAGCTCACTAGGGAGTACAGAAATTAGCAATCAGCCCCAGCATTTT.